The 8 T cell receptor beta chains below all came from one sample that was sequenced in a study of metastatic and nonmetastatic thyroid tumors. Via MiXCR, TCRdb re-called the PCR reads. The sample shows tens of thousands of clones, 16% of them seen only once. Patients had received no treatment of any kind before thyroid surgery. Sequenced sample: blood. The origin of the receptors is a female donor with papillary thyroid cancer or a benign thyroid nodule (not recorded which). Some clones in this sample may be carry-over from other donors' samples.

This clone was observed at least ten times. The chain carries TRBV6-1 and TRBJ2-5; D gene ambiguous. The V gene's germline CDR1 is MNHNS and CDR2 SASEGT. V dropped 5 bases and J dropped 5 bases, with 15 bases sitting between them. There are 14 residues in the CDR3. This chain's CDR3 is CASSSRVLGETQYF. The CDR3 DNA reads as TGTGCCAGCAGTTCCCGGGTCCTAGGGGAGACCCAGTACTTC.

This clone occurred many times. The chain carries TRBV14 and TRBJ2-3; no reliable D call. Germline lookup yields CDR1 SGHDN and CDR2 FVKESK. The CDR3 contains 12 residues. V dropped 2 bases and J dropped 6 bases, with 6 bases sitting between them. This CDR3 is CASSQTTDTQYF. The DNA for the CDR3 is TGTGCCAGCAGCCAAACAACGGATACGCAGTATTTT.

This clone has ten or more counts. The chain employs TRBV9 and TRBJ1-6; a weak D match, TRBD1 (6 bases). Germline V lookup: CDR1 SGDLS, CDR2 YYNGEE. The CDR3 contains 12 residues. V lost 3 bases and J lost 11, with 9 bases in between. In DNA, the CDR3 is TGTGCCAGCAGCGCAGGGGAGCCACCCCTCCACTTT. This gives the protein CASSAGEPPLHF.

This clone was counted between two and nine times. This sequence joins TRBV28 and TRBJ2-7, with 7 bases aligning to TRBD1. Germline trimming cut 7 bases from V and 5 bases from J; bases unmatched to any gene: 11. The CDR3 extends over 14 amino acids. The germline CDR1 and CDR2 sequences are MDHEN and SYDVKM. The CDR3 nucleotides read TGTGCCAGCATTCGAGGGGGCGTTCGAGACGAGCAGTACTTC. It yields the protein CASIRGGVRDEQYF.

This clone has ten or more counts. The V and J genes are TRBV5-8 and TRBJ2-5; D possibly matches TRBD1 or TRBD2 (6 bases each). Trimming took off 6 bases at V and 4 bases at J, with 19 bases between the two ends. The CDR3 consists of 15 residues. The germline CDR1 and CDR2 sequences are SGHTS and YDEGEE. The CDR3 nucleotides read TGTGCCAGCACCCCTGAGGGGGGACCGGGAGAGACCCAGTACTTC. This sequence encodes CASTPEGGPGETQYF.

A few counts support this clone. Relative to the germline gene, one junction end is altered; a read error may explain this. V and J are TRBV24-1 and TRBJ2-7, with 8 nucleotides matching TRBD1. This CDR3 has 15 residues. Germline V gives CDR1 KGHDR, CDR2 SFDVKD. As DNA, the CDR3 is TGTGCCACCATCCCAGACAGGGGCCGAGGCTACGAGCAGCACTTC. It yields the protein CATIPDRGRGYEQHF.

This clone has ten or more counts. The chain couples TRBV12-3 or TRBV12-4 to TRBJ1-6; D unclear. V was shortened by 5 bases and J by 5 bases, with 10 bases between the two germline ends. This CDR3 has 14 residues. The CDR3 DNA sequence: TGTGCCAGCAGTATGACTGAAAATAATTCACCCCTCCACTTT. It is translated as CASSMTENNSPLHF.

There are a few counts of this clone. This chain's CDR3 is CASSISANQPQHF. The CDR3 DNA sequence: TGTGCCAGTAGTATTTCGGCTAATCAGCCCCAGCATTTT. The chain is built from TRBV19 and TRBJ1-5; D not resolved. V gave up 3 bases and J gave up 4 bases, with 7 bases separating them. The CDR3 extends over 13 amino acids. The germline V gene has CDR1 LNHDA and CDR2 SQIVND (reference sequence).